This record concerns one TCR beta chain sequence. This clonotype was seen repeatedly, ten times or more. The antigen this receptor binds is unknown. Base qualities are not provided; no much larger clone lies one nucleotide away. V sheds 6 bases and J sheds 2 bases, leaving 14 bases between their ends. From its cysteine to its phenylalanine, the CDR3 spans 15 amino acids. Just the 45-base CDR3 DNA is kept, in frame starting at base 1. To prepare the library, PCR was applied. Sequenced using an Illumina HiSeq 2500. Molecular barcoding was employed in the preparation of TCR libraries, with unique molecular identifiers being used to normalize TCRbeta repertoire quantification. TCRdb handled the public reads itself, with Q25 trimming in fastp and clone calling in MiXCR, and kept productive beta chains. Rows merge per CDR3 protein into single entries with the most common DNA and genes. This sample holds 150,000 to 200,000 distinct CDR3 sequences; just over 14% were observed only once. The ten biggest clones cover approximately 13% of the sample.

The data stem from a study of T-cell reconstitution after alpha-beta-depleted transplantation in children (dated by TCRdb to between 2015 and 2016). Study-level background: The study quantitatively tracked T-cell immune reconstitution after TCRalphabeta/CD19-depleted allogeneic hematopoietic cell transplantation in children using TCR repertoire profiling.

The material sequenced was PBMCs from the stem cell graft donor, taken from the stem cell graft. The chain is made from TRBV12-3 or TRBV12-4 and TRBJ2-1; the D gene is perhaps TRBD2, from 6 matching bases. This clonotype originated in a human donor who donated a stem cell graft to a child with acute lymphoblastic leukemia. CDR3 region: CASRDLRDPYNEQFF. The sequence in DNA is TGTGCCAGCAGGGATCTGCGGGACCCCTACAATGAGCAGTTCTTC.